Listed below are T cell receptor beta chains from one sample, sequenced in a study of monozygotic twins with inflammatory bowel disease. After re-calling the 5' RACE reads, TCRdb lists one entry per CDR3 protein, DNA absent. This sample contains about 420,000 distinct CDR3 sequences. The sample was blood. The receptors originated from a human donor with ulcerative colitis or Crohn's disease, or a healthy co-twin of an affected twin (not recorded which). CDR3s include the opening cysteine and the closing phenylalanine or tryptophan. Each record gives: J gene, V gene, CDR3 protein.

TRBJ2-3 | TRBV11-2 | CASSPSVGLAGGPRDTQYF
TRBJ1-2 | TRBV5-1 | CASREKTNYGYTF
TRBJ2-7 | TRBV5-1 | CASSTEGGIGYEQYF
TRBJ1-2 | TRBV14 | CASSQKGGVYGYTF
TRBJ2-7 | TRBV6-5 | CASSFIGGGSSYEQYF
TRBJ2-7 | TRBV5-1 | CASSWNPEDTREQYF
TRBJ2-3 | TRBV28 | CASSFLTGVQDTQYF
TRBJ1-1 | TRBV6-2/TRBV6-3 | CASSSDTGPNTEAFF
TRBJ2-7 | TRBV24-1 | CATSGTGWAYEQYF
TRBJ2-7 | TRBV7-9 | CASSFGRNSYEQYF
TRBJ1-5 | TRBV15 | CATSRAGQGINQPQHF
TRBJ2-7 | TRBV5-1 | CASSSEDYEQYF
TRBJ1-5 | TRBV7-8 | CASSLWDRYNQPQHF
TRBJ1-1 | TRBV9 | CASSVEQGWTEAFF
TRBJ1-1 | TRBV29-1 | CSVYTGGEAEAFF
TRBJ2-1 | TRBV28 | CASSSTSGAWRDNEQFF
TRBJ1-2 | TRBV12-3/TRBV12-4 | CASSSIGEKYGYTF